The 17 T cell receptor beta chains in this list originate from one sample, sequenced in a study of blood T cell repertoires in COVID-19. Sequencing used immunoSEQ multiplex PCR; TCRdb keeps in-frame clones, though not all of them. The profile shows about 250,000 clones, about 80% of them singletons. Sample: peripheral blood. All receptors come from an elderly man with acute or convalescent COVID-19.

This chain's CDR3 is CASSDRGNYGYTF. In DNA form, the CDR3 reads TGCGCCAGCAGTGACAGGGGCAACTATGGCTACACCTTC. The rearrangement joins TRBV10-2 to TRBJ1-2; tentatively, D is TRBD1 (6 bases). V was trimmed by 3 bases and J by 2 bases, leaving 7 bases between them. Germline V lookup: CDR1 WSHSY, CDR2 SAAADI. CDR3 length: 13 amino acids.

The chain is built from TRBV4-1 and TRBJ1-4, with TRBD1 identical over 7 bases. CDR1 is MGHRA, CDR2 YSYEKL, per germline. V shed 2 bases, J shed 5 bases, and the junction held 8 bases outside the gene matches. This CDR3 is 16 amino acids long. CDR3 residues: CASSQSGGGRNEKLFF. The DNA for the CDR3 is TGCGCCAGCAGCCAATCCGGAGGGGGCCGGAATGAAAAACTGTTTTTT.

V and J are TRBV7-3 and TRBJ2-2; 11 bases align to TRBD2. The germline gives CDR1 SGHTA, CDR2 FQGTGA. The CDR3 is 15 residues long. V lost 2 bases and J lost 6; bases outside the gene matches: 2. The CDR3 here is CASSLLAGGPGELFF. The CDR3 DNA is TGTGCCAGCAGCTTACTAGCGGGAGGCCCCGGGGAGCTGTTTTTT.

The V and J genes are TRBV4-1 and TRBJ2-3, with 7 positions matching TRBD1. With V trimmed by 5 bases and J by 0 bases, 2 bases remained unmatched. CDR3 length: 14 residues. CDR1 is MGHRA and CDR2 is YSYEKL in the germline V gene. The chain's CDR3 is CASSWTGSTDTQYF. The CDR3 bases are TGCGCCAGCAGCTGGACAGGCAGCACAGATACGCAGTATTTT.

The chain uses TRBV5-1 and TRBJ1-1; possible D gene TRBD1, 6 bases. Trimming cost V 4 bases and J 0 bases, with 16 bases left between them. Per the germline V gene, CDR1 is SGHRS and CDR2 is YFSETQ. This CDR3 comprises 16 residues. CDR3 sequence reads: CASSGIQGYMNTEAFF. The CDR3 DNA is TGCGCCAGCAGCGGGATACAGGGCTACATGAACACTGAAGCTTTCTTT.

DNA for the CDR3: TGCAGTGCTAGTAAAAATACAGAGGGCTATCCTTCACCCCTCCACTTT. Amino acid sequence: CSASKNTEGYPSPLHF. The chain has TRBV20-1 and TRBJ1-6; D ambiguous. The germline CDR1 and CDR2 sequences are DFQATT and SNEGSKA (reference sequence). CDR3 length: 16 residues. V gave up 3 bases and J gave up 9 bases, with 21 bases separating them.

The chain combines TRBV5-4 with TRBJ1-1; D remains unclear. CDR1 is SGHNT, CDR2 YYREEE, per germline (reference sequence). V was trimmed by 4 bases and J by 1 base, leaving 14 bases between them. The CDR3 has 15 amino acids. The CDR3: CASSGGSIKNTEAFF. The DNA for the CDR3 is TGTGCCAGCAGCGGAGGTAGCATAAAGAACACTGAAGCTTTCTTT.

This chain connects TRBV28 to TRBJ2-5; 10 bases fit TRBD2. V lost 5 bases and J lost 2; bases outside the gene matches: 2. The length of the CDR3 is 14 residues. Germline V gene lookup returns CDR1 MDHEN and CDR2 SYDVKM. The CDR3 loop reads CASSNSGRQETQYF. CDR3 nucleotides: TGTGCCAGCAGTAATAGCGGGAGGCAAGAGACCCAGTACTTC.

As regards this clone: A much larger clone differs from this one at a single base, so this may be a read error. The rearrangement links TRBV2 to TRBJ1-2; 7 bases fit TRBD1. This CDR3 has 13 amino acids. Germline CDR1 SNHLY, CDR2 FYNNEI. J was trimmed by 4 bases and V by 3 bases; bases with no gene match: 2. Written as DNA, the CDR3 is TGTGCCAGCAGTGAGGGACAGTTCTATGGCTACACCTTC. Encoded protein: CASSEGQFYGYTF.

The chain has TRBV18 and TRBJ2-3; D call uncertain. Germline loops: CDR1 KGHSH, CDR2 LQKENI. The CDR3 loop spans 11 amino acids. The V end was cut by 6 bases, the J end by 8 bases, with 9 bases between. For the CDR3, the DNA is TGTGCCAGCTCTCCGACGGGTACGCAGTATTTT. It codes for CASSPTGTQYF.

The genes are TRBV7-2 and TRBJ1-1, with TRBD1 matching 9 bases. J gave up 6 bases and V 4 bases, and 3 bases lay outside the gene matches. CDR1 is SGHTA, CDR2 FQGNSA, per germline. The CDR3 contains 13 residues. The CDR3 nucleotides are TGTGCCAGCAGCTCCGGGACAGGGTCTGAAGCTTTCTTT. This codes for CASSSGTGSEAFF.

The genes are TRBV10-3 and TRBJ2-7; 7 positions agree with TRBD1. Losses at the gene ends were 6 bases for V and 4 bases for J; bases not matched to a gene: 9. The CDR3 is 14 residues long. Germline V lookup: CDR1 ENHRY, CDR2 SYGVKD. CDR3: CAISEGPDRYEQYF. CDR3 DNA: TGTGCCATCAGCGAGGGGCCGGACAGGTACGAGCAGTACTTC.

This clone was seen only once. The chain joins TRBV29-1 to TRBJ2-1; tentative D call: TRBD2 (5 bases). V was pared by 7 bases and J by 4 bases, with 17 bases between. The CDR3 has 14 residues. Germline CDR1 SQVTM, CDR2 ANQGSEA. The CDR3 DNA follows: TGCAGCGCAAAACCAAGCGGAGGATACAATGAGCAGTTCTTC. This encodes CSAKPSGGYNEQFF.

The chain links TRBV28 to TRBJ2-6; TRBD1 agrees at 7 bases. Germline CDR1 MDHEN, CDR2 SYDVKM. This CDR3 has 16 residues. The J segment lost 0 bases and the V segment lost 11 bases, leaving 10 bases of the junction unmatched. This CDR3 is CASREQGTSGANVLTF. The CDR3 DNA is TGTGCCTCCAGGGAACAGGGGACCTCTGGGGCCAACGTCCTGACTTTC.

The chain carries TRBV7-3 and TRBJ2-1, with a weak D call TRBD1 (6 bases). CDR3 size: 15 residues. Trimming cost V 3 bases and J 2 bases, with 11 bases left between them. CDR1 and CDR2 from the germline V gene are SGHTA and FQGTGA. DNA for the CDR3: TGTGCCAGCAGCTTTGGGGGCGGTCCCTACAATGAGCAGTTCTTC. Protein: CASSFGGGPYNEQFF. Looking up the rest from reference TRBV7-3 and TRBJ2-1 gives the full variable domain: GAGVSQTPSNKVTEKGKYVELRCDPISGHTALYWYRQSLGQGPEFLIYFQGTGAADDSGLPNDRFFAVRPEGSVSTLKIQRTERGDSAVYLCASSFGGGPYNEQFFGPGTRLTVL.

This chain joins TRBV27 and TRBJ2-1; 11 bases align to TRBD2. V dropped 6 bases and J dropped 6; count of bases not matched to a gene: 4. The CDR3 spans 14 residues. Looked up from germline, CDR1 is MNHEY and CDR2 is SMNVEV (reference sequence). The CDR3 bases are TGTGCCAGCAGCCGTCTAGCGGGGGGCAATGAGCAGTTCTTC. This sequence encodes CASSRLAGGNEQFF.

The chain uses TRBV11-2 and TRBJ1-6, with a weak D call TRBD1 (6 bases). The CDR3 loop spans 15 amino acids. The germline V gene has CDR1 SGHAT and CDR2 FQNNGV. Trimming removed 0 bases at V and 13 bases at J, with 16 bases between. The CDR3 DNA sequence: TGTGCCAGCAGCTTAGACGACAGGCCCTTGAGGCCCCTCCACTTT. This translates into CASSLDDRPLRPLHF.